Listed here are 2 T cell receptor beta chains from one sample, sequenced in a study of identical twins. Each CDR3 protein gets one entry after TCRdb re-called the 5' RACE reads with MiXCR. Of some 690,000 distinct CDR3 sequences in the sample, approximately 21% were seen once. This sample was shared with a second study, whose subject was T cells expressing NK-cell markers.

Sequenced input: PBMCs. The receptor source for this set is a woman aged 18 to 35 in good health.

The rearrangement joins TRBV4-2 to TRBJ2-1; TRBD2 might be the D (5 bases). The CDR3 has 16 residues. The germline gives CDR1 LGHNA, CDR2 YNFKEQ. V shed 0 bases and J shed 3 bases, with 12 bases lying between them. DNA for the CDR3: TGTGCCAGCAGCCAAGAGCCTAGCACCCTCTACAATGAGCAGTTCTTC. Translation: CASSQEPSTLYNEQFF.

In this sample, this clonotype turned up a few times. This chain joins TRBV20-1 and TRBJ1-2, with a tentative D call TRBD1 (5 bases). CDR3 length equals 13 residues. Trimming cost V 6 bases and J 7 bases, with 18 bases left between them. Germline V gene lookup returns CDR1 DFQATT and CDR2 SNEGSKA (reference sequence). CDR3 in amino acids: CSAPRSEGSGYTF. CDR3 nucleotides: TGCAGTGCCCCCCGTTCGGAGGGGAGTGGCTACACCTTC.